The clone carrying this T cell receptor (beta chain) occurred many times. Its antigen is not known. Regions amplified from RNA transcripts were the TCR beta CDR3 regions. TCR CDR3 underwent first-round RT-PCR with the HTBI primer set. In TCRdb, the multiplex PCR reads were re-called with MiXCR into one record per CDR3 protein. The sample consists of 130,000 to 150,000 distinct CDR3 sequences, 22% of them appearing once. This entry belongs to a study of T cells in Graves' hyperthyroidism and ophthalmopathy. The germline V gene encodes CDR1 SGHAT and CDR2 FQNNGV. Trimming cost V 0 bases and J 0 bases, with 10 bases left between them. CDR3 length equals 16 residues. Findings of the study overall: Ophthalmopathy was identified by the model a median approximately 6.4 months ahead of onset.

Source material for PBMCs was less than 12 ml fresh peripheral blood. The source is a woman in her forties or fifties with Graves' hyperthyroidism that later progressed to Graves' ophthalmopathy. Sequencing input: blood. The V and J genes are TRBV11-2 and TRBJ2-3; D not certain. CDR3 nucleotide sequence: TGTGCCAGCAGCTTAGATGATGCCGCCAGCACAGATACGCAGTATTTT. Translated, it gives CASSLDDAASTDTQYF.